This T cell receptor (beta chain) was profiled in a study of CD8+ T cells in alopecia areata. Overall study: Patients given treatment had severity scored by the percentage of scalp area affected. Study observations and caveats: Normal skin's resident alphabeta T cells are sequenced alongside lesional scalp T cells.

The treatment is: oral pan-JAK inhibitor, 5-10 mg twice daily. Investigators sorted PBMCs to obtain both CD4+ and CD8+ T cells. In each case, RNA was isolated and then reverse transcribed into cDNA as the sequencing template. Profiled with immunoSEQ multiplex PCR; TCRdb holds only in-frame clones, not every one. The sample contains about 94,000 clones, approximately 70% of which appear only once. As to this clone: What it binds is unknown.

The trim removed 3 bases at V and 5 bases at J, leaving 7 bases unmatched. Germline V gene lookup returns CDR1 GTSNPN and CDR2 SVGIG (reference sequence). This CDR3 region has 14 residues. The TCR sequence derives from a human donor with alopecia areata. Here the sequenced sample was CD8+ T cells sorted from blood, taken at roughly week 45, from a patient treated with tofacitinib. This chain links TRBV30 with TRBJ2-7; 10 nucleotides agree with TRBD1. The DNA of the CDR3 is TGTGCCTGGAGGGACAGGGGGAAGATCGACGAGCAGTACTTC. Translating it yields CAWRDRGKIDEQYF.